The 20 T cell receptor beta chains below come from one sample, sequenced in a study of cytomegalovirus exposure and HLA in healthy donors. The PCR had 60 Vbeta and 13 Jbeta primers. Sequencing was performed with immunoSEQ multiplex PCR; in TCRdb, only in-frame clones are kept and a portion is missing. The sample lists some 120,000 clones, around 68% occurring once. Sequences were obtained from PBMCs. Every receptor here comes from a man aged 35 to 55 in good health and CMV-seropositive.

This chain uses TRBV7-8 with TRBJ1-1; 10 nucleotides align to TRBD1. The CDR3 loop spans 16 amino acids. Germline V gives CDR1 SGHVS, CDR2 FQNEAQ. Trimming took 3 bases from V and 2 from J; bases not matched to a gene: 6. For the CDR3, the DNA is TGTGCCAGCAGCTTCGACCGGGACAGGGGCAACACTGAAGCTTTCTTT. Translated: CASSFDRDRGNTEAFF.

V gene TRBV5-1 combines with J gene TRBJ2-3; TRBD1 might be the D (5 bases). The CDR3 length is 14 residues. Germline lookup yields CDR1 SGHRS and CDR2 YFSETQ. V shed 0 bases and J shed 2 bases, with 7 bases lying between them. CDR3 DNA: TGCGCCAGCAGCTTGGAAGGGGACACAGATACGCAGTATTTT. It encodes CASSLEGDTDTQYF.

The V and J genes are TRBV5-4 and TRBJ2-7; 7 positions match TRBD1. V trimming: 4 bases; J trimming: 4 bases; junction bases outside the gene matches: 8. Germline-derived CDR1 and CDR2 are SGHNT and YYREEE (reference sequence). CDR3 size: 14 residues. CDR3 region: CASSTPGQQYEQYF. CDR3 coding DNA: TGTGCCAGCAGCACACCGGGACAGCAGTACGAGCAGTACTTC.

The chain uses TRBV7-8 and TRBJ2-3, with 10 bases aligning to TRBD2. The V segment lost 6 bases and the J segment 5 bases; nucleotides outside the gene matches: 8. Per the germline V gene, CDR1 is SGHVS and CDR2 is FQNEAQ. There are 15 residues in the CDR3. As DNA, the CDR3 is TGTGCCAGCAGTTCGAGCGGGAGGGCGGGAGATACGCAGTATTTT. Translating it yields CASSSSGRAGDTQYF. Using reference TRBV7-8 and TRBJ2-3 for the parts outside the CDR3, the full variable domain is GAGVSQSPRYKVAKRGQDVALRCDPISGHVSLFWYQQALGQGPEFLTYFQNEAQLDKSGLPSDRFFAERPEGSVSTLKIQRTQQEDSAVYLCASSSSGRAGDTQYFGPGTRLTVL.

CDR3 bases: TGTGCCAGCAGCGCAATGACTAGCGGGGGGGCGGTAGGGGCCCAGTACTTC. Translating gives CASSAMTSGGAVGAQYF. The chain couples TRBV5-4 to TRBJ2-5, with 14 bases matching TRBD2. V shed 4 bases, J shed 9 bases, and the junction held 14 bases outside the gene matches. This CDR3 is 17 amino acids long. The V gene's germline CDR1 is SGHNT and CDR2 YYREEE (reference sequence).

The chain joins TRBV5-8 to TRBJ1-6, with D tentatively TRBD1 (6 bases). Trimming stripped 0 bases from V and 6 bases from J, with 7 bases between. The germline V gene has CDR1 SGHTS and CDR2 YDEGEE. This CDR3 region has 14 residues. The CDR3 reads CASSLDRANSPLHF. The CDR3 coding sequence is TGTGCCAGCAGCTTGGACAGGGCTAATTCACCCCTCCACTTT.

This chain uses TRBV4-3 with TRBJ1-3; 7 bases agree with TRBD1. The CDR3 consists of 17 residues. From germline, CDR1 is LGHNA and CDR2 YSLEER. The V segment lost 1 base and the J segment 8 bases; nucleotides outside the gene matches: 14. For the CDR3, the DNA is TGCGCCAGCAGCCAAGGTCAGGGACAGAACCCCGGGGACACCATATATTTT. This gives the protein CASSQGQGQNPGDTIYF.

The chain has TRBV5-6 and TRBJ2-2; D is possibly TRBD2 (7 bases). Germline CDR1 and CDR2: SGHDT and YYEEEE. The ends were cut back, 3 bases at V and 4 bases at J, with 10 bases in the middle. The CDR3 is 14 residues long. The CDR3 region is CASSWRGGTGELFF. DNA of the CDR3: TGTGCCAGCAGCTGGAGGGGGGGCACCGGGGAGCTGTTTTTT.

The V and J genes are TRBV6-6 and TRBJ2-3; 9 positions agree with TRBD2. Germline V gene sequence: CDR1 MNHNY, CDR2 SVGAGI (reference sequence). The CDR3 sequence is 16 residues long. V shed 0 bases and J 3 bases; nucleotides not matched to a gene: 4. The CDR3 sequence: CASSYSAGGGTDTQYF. In DNA, the CDR3 is TGTGCCAGCAGTTACTCGGCGGGAGGGGGGACAGATACGCAGTATTTT.

The CDR3 DNA reads TGTGCCAGCAGCTTCGGGCAGGGGCGTGAAAAACTGTTTTTT. Amino acids: CASSFGQGREKLFF. This chain joins TRBV7-9 and TRBJ1-4, with D possibly TRBD1 on 6 matching bases. Deletions cut 3 bases from V and 7 bases from J, with 12 bases between. The CDR3 consists of 14 residues. Germline V gene data show CDR1 as SEHNR and CDR2 as FQNEAQ (reference sequence).

This clone was seen a few times. The V gene is TRBV6-1, the J gene TRBJ1-4, with TRBD1 matching over 8 bases. Germline CDR1 is MNHNS and CDR2 is SASEGT. The CDR3 runs to 13 residues. Trimming at V came to 5 bases and at J to 9 bases, leaving 5 bases not matched to a gene. DNA of the CDR3: TGTGCCAGCAGTTCAGGGGGCGCGAAAAAACTGTTTTTT. Its protein product is CASSSGGAKKLFF.

The chain is built from TRBV25-1 and TRBJ2-1; 7 nucleotides line up with TRBD1. Germline CDR1 MGHDK, CDR2 SYGVNS. The CDR3 runs to 13 residues. J was trimmed by 5 bases and V by 4 bases; bases with no gene match: 2. The CDR3 reads CASSGDSNNEQFF. CDR3 in DNA: TGTGCCAGCAGTGGGGACAGCAACAATGAGCAGTTCTTC. The whole variable domain, filled in from reference TRBV25-1 and TRBJ2-1, reads EADIYQTPRYLVIGTGKKITLECSQTMGHDKMYWYQQDPGMELHLIHYSYGVNSTEKGDLSSESTVSRIRTEHFPLTLESARPSHTSQYLCASSGDSNNEQFFGPGTRLTVL.

The rearrangement uses TRBV19 and TRBJ2-2, with D tentatively TRBD2 (6 bases). The CDR3 covers 15 residues. Germline CDR1 reads LNHDA; CDR2 reads SQIVND (reference sequence). The V and J ends lost 6 bases and 4 bases respectively, with 15 bases between them. CDR3 nucleotide sequence: TGTGCCAGTAGGCGGGATCCTTCGGGCACCGGGGAGCTGTTTTTT. Amino acids: CASRRDPSGTGELFF.

The chain joins TRBV25-1 to TRBJ2-6; D is undetermined. The germline V and J ends were trimmed by 4 bases and 4 bases, with 14 bases remaining between them. The CDR3 has 16 residues. Germline CDR1 is MGHDK and CDR2 is SYGVNS. The CDR3 DNA sequence: TGTGCCAGCAGTGTACCGACGACTTACGGGGCCAACGTCCTGACTTTC. Amino acid sequence: CASSVPTTYGANVLTF.

The genes are TRBV11-3 and TRBJ2-7; 8 nucleotides agree with TRBD2. The CDR3 is 14 amino acids. The V segment lost 8 bases and the J segment 3 bases; nucleotides outside the gene matches: 9. The germline gives CDR1 SGHNT, CDR2 YENEEA. CDR3 bases: TGTGCCAGCCTGGGGGGGCGGGGGGACTACGAGCAGTACTTC. Translated, it gives CASLGGRGDYEQYF.

The gene calls are TRBV27 and TRBJ2-7; D perhaps matches TRBD1 (5 bases). V lost 6 bases and J 4 bases, leaving 13 bases between the germline ends. CDR3 length: 13 amino acids. Germline CDR1 and CDR2: MNHEY and SMNVEV (reference sequence). This chain's CDR3 is CASRGQPSYEQYF. CDR3 nucleotide sequence: TGTGCCAGCAGGGGGCAGCCTAGTTACGAGCAGTACTTC.

The CDR3 nucleotides read TGTGCCTGGATCTCCAACCCGACGGTCGGGGGGGCCCAGTACTTC. It is translated as CAWISNPTVGGAQYF. The chain has TRBV30 and TRBJ2-5; 8 positions agree with TRBD2. From germline, CDR1 is GTSNPN and CDR2 SVGIG (reference sequence). Trimming took 4 bases from V and 9 from J; bases not matched to a gene: 16. The CDR3 runs to 15 residues.

The rearrangement joins TRBV4-2 to TRBJ2-6; 8 positions match TRBD2. Trimming at V came to 0 bases and at J to 0 bases, leaving 7 bases not matched to a gene. Germline lookup yields CDR1 LGHNA and CDR2 YNFKEQ. The CDR3 sequence is 19 residues long. The CDR3 nucleotides are TGTGCCAGCAGCCAAGATCGGGGGGGAACAATCTCTGGGGCCAACGTCCTGACTTTC. It yields the protein CASSQDRGGTISGANVLTF.

The J gene is TRBJ2-7, the V gene TRBV28, with 9 bases lining up with TRBD1. CDR1 and CDR2 from the germline V gene are MDHEN and SYDVKM. J lost 4 bases, V lost 5 bases, and 9 bases had no gene match. There are 15 residues in the CDR3. The CDR3 DNA reads as TGTGCCAGCAGTATCCATCCGGGACAGGGTTACGAGCAGTACTTC. The encoded protein is CASSIHPGQGYEQYF. The full variable domain, its missing parts supplied by reference TRBV28 and TRBJ2-7, is DVKVTQSSRYLVKRTGEKVFLECVQDMDHENMFWYRQDPGLGLRLIYFSYDVKMKEKGDIPEGYSVSREKKERFSLILESASTNQTSMYLCASSIHPGQGYEQYFGPGTRLTVT.

The chain joins TRBV6-1 to TRBJ2-7; 7 nucleotides align to TRBD1. V was clipped by 6 bases and J by 0 bases; unmatched bases: 5. This CDR3 is 14 amino acids long. In germline, CDR1 is MNHNS, CDR2 SASEGT. Here the CDR3 DNA reads TGTGCCAGCAGAACGGGACAGATCTCCTACGAGCAGTACTTC. It translates to CASRTGQISYEQYF.